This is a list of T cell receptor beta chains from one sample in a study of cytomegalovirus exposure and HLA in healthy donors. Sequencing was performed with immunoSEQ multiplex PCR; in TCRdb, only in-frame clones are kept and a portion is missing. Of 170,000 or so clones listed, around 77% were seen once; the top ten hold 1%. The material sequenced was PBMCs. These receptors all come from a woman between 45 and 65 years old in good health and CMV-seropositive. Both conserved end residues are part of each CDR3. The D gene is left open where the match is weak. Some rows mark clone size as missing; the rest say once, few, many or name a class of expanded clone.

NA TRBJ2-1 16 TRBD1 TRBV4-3 TGCGCCAGCAGCCGCTTGGGACAGTTCTCCTACAATGAGCAGTTCTTC CASSRLGQFSYNEQFF
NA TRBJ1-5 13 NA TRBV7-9 TGTGCCAGCAGCTTAAATCAGGATCAGCCCCAGCATTTT CASSLNQDQPQHF
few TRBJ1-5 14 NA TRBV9 TGTGCCAGCAGCGTAGGGGACACACATCAGCCCCAGCATTTT CASSVGDTHQPQHF
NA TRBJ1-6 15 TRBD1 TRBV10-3 TGTGCCATCAGGGGGGGGACAGGGGATAATTCACCCCTCCACTTT CAIRGGTGDNSPLHF
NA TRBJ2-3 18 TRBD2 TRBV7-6 TGTGCCAGCAGCTTAGCGCCCCCCCTAGCGGGGTACACAGATACGCAGTATTTT CASSLAPPLAGYTDTQYF
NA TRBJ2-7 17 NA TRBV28 TGTGCCAGCAGTTTACTACAGAGCCGATTCAGCTCCTACGAGCAGTACTTC CASSLLQSRFSSYEQYF
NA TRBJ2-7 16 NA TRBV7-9 TGTTCCAGCAGCTCCACTGGCGGGGGCAGTAGACACGAGCAGTACTTC CSSSSTGGGSRHEQYF
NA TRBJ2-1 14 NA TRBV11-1 TGTGCCAGCAGTTCGGCCAGGGGAACATATGAGCAGTTCTTC CASSSARGTYEQFF
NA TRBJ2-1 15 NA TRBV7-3 TGTGCCAGCAGCTTAACGTTCGAGTCTTACAATGAGCAGTTCTTC CASSLTFESYNEQFF
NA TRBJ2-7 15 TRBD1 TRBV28 TGTGCCAGCAGTACCATGACAGGGACCCTTCTCCCGAGATACTTC CASSTMTGTLLPRYF
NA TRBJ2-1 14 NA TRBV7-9 TGTGCCAGCACCTCCGAGGGTTACTACAATGAGCAGTTCTTC CASTSEGYYNEQFF
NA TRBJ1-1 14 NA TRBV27 TGTGCCAGCAGTTCCCGACTGGGAGGCACTGAAGCTTTCTTT CASSSRLGGTEAFF
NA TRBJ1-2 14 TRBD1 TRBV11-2 TGTGCCAGCAGCTTAGAGGACAGGGGGGGCGGCTACACCTTC CASSLEDRGGGYTF
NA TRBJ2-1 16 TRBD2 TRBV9 TGTGCCAGCAGCGTAGCAACTAGCGGGAGAGACAATGAGCAGTTCTTC CASSVATSGRDNEQFF
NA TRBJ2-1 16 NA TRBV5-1 TGCGCCAGCAGCTTGGGGGGACACGGATCCTACAATGAGCAGTTCTTC CASSLGGHGSYNEQFF
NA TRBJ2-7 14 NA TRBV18 TGTGCCAGCTCACCCAATCCTGGCAGGTACGAGCAGTACTTC CASSPNPGRYEQYF
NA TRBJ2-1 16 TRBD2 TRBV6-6 TGTGCCAGCACCACTTATCTAGCGGGGATCTACAATGAGCAGTTCTTC CASTTYLAGIYNEQFF